The clone carrying this TCR beta chain was counted a few times. TCRdb independently ran MiXCR on the PCR reads; one entry per CDR3 protein. The sample yields roughly 10,000 distinct CDR3 sequences, around a quarter seen once. CDR1 is MNHNS and CDR2 is SASEGT in the germline V gene. Germline trimming cut 6 bases from V and 7 bases from J; bases unmatched to any gene: 6. The CDR3 runs 14 residues. The data are from a study of immune characterization of retroperitoneal liposarcoma. This chain uses TRBV6-1 with TRBJ1-6; 7 bases agree with TRBD1. Sequencing was performed on tumor tissue. The receptor's source is a female donor with retroperitoneal liposarcoma. CDR3 in DNA: TGTGCCAGCAGCCTGGGACAGAAAAATTCACCCCTCCACTTT. Protein: CASSLGQKNSPLHF.